This T cell receptor (beta chain) was documented in a study of OX40 agonist ivuxolimab in advanced cancers. The study, taken as a whole, reports: Certain nonresponders additionally had low normalized T-cell clonal expansion. Averaged across samples, CD8+ T cells carried more expanded clones than CD4+ did.

Profiled with immunoSEQ multiplex PCR; TCRdb holds only in-frame clones, not every one. The table has 40,000 to 50,000 clones, about 85% seen once. As regards this clone: What it binds is unknown.

Germline CDR1 reads KGHSH; CDR2 reads LQKENI. J was trimmed by 6 bases and V by 6 bases; bases with no gene match: 3. This CDR3 is built from 14 residues. This specimen was CD4+ or CD8+ T cells sorted from blood, taken in a trial of the OX40 agonist ivuxolimab. The rearrangement uses TRBV18 and TRBJ1-6; 9 bases match TRBD1. The TCR sequence derives from an adult with an advanced solid tumor such as melanoma, head and neck, liver or kidney cancer. Here the CDR3 DNA reads TGTGCCAGCTCTGGACAGGGGCCTAATTCACCCCTCCACTTT. It codes for CASSGQGPNSPLHF.